The clone carrying this T cell receptor (beta chain) was observed many times. Its specificity is unknown. The data belong to a study of T-cell reconstitution after alpha-beta-depleted transplantation in children. TCRbeta library preparation incorporated unique molecular identifiers. TCRdb reprocessed the PCR reads with MiXCR, giving one entry per CDR3 protein. The sample has roughly 240,000 distinct CDR3 sequences; roughly 8% are singletons. Looked up from germline, CDR1 is LNHDA and CDR2 is SQIVND (reference sequence). With 3 bases removed from V and 5 bases from J, the gap between germline ends came to 13 bases. This CDR3 is built from 14 residues. Study results and limitations: About two months after transplant, alpha-beta T cells reportedly came from several hundred expanded graft clones. Surviving recipient cells, namely T cells and thymic progenitors, were the source of high day-60 TCRbeta diversity in some patients. A year post-transplant, T-cell counts and diversity derived mostly from newly produced T cells.

This chain connects TRBV19 to TRBJ1-1; perhaps TRBD1 as D (6 bases). The specimen comprised PBMCs, mostly from graft donor cells, sampled 180 days after TCRalphabeta/CD19-depleted stem cell transplant. This TCR came from a male patient younger than 18 who had a stem cell transplant for acute lymphoblastic leukemia, so the T cells may come from the graft donor. For the CDR3, the DNA is TGTGCCAGTAGTATCCACATACAGGGAACTGAAGCTTTCTTT. It codes for CASSIHIQGTEAFF.